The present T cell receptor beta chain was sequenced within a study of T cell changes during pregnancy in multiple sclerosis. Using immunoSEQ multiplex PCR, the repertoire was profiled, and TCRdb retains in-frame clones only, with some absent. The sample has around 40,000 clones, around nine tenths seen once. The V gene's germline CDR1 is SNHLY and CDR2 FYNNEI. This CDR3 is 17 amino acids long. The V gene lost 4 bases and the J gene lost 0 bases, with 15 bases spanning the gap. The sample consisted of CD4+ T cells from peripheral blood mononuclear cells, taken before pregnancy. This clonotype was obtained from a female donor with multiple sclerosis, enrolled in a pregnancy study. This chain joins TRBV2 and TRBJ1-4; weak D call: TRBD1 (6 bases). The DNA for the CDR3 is TGTGCCAGCAGTGCCCCTCAGGACAGTTCAACTAATGAAAAACTGTTTTTT. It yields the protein CASSAPQDSSTNEKLFF.